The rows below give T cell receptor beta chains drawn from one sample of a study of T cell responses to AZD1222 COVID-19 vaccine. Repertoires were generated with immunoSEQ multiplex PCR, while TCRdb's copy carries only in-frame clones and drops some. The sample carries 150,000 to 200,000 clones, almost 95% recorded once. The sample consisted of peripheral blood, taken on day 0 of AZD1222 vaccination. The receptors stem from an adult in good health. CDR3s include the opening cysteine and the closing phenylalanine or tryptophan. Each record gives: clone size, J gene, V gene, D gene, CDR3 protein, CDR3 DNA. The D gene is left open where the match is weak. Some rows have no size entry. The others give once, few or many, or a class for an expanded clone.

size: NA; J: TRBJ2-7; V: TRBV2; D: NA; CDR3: CASRGVVYEQYF; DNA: TGTGCCAGCAGGGGGGTTGTCTACGAGCAGTACTTC
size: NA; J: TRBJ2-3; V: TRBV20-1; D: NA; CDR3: CSASTDTQYF; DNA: TGCAGTGCTAGCACAGATACGCAGTATTTT
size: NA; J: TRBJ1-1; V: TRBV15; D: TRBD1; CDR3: CATLTKQGRMNTEAFF; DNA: TGTGCCACGCTTACAAAACAGGGGCGTATGAACACTGAAGCTTTCTTT
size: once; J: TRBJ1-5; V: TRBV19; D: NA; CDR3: CASSIGGQPQHF; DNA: TGTGCCAGTAGTATAGGAGGGCAGCCCCAGCATTTT
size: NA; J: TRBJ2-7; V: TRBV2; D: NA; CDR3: CASNQNRAWVYEQYF; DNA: TGTGCCAGCAACCAAAACAGGGCCTGGGTTTACGAGCAGTACTTC
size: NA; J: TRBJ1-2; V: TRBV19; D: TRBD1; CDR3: CASSPNPRTGYGYTF; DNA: TGTGCCAGTAGTCCCAACCCTAGGACAGGCTATGGCTACACCTTC
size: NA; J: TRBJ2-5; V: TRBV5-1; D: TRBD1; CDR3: CASSLTGQGGETQYF; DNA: TGCGCCAGCAGCTTGACGGGACAGGGTGGAGAGACCCAGTACTTC
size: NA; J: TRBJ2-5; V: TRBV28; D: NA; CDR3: CASSLRSWAGEGGKETQYF; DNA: TGTGCCAGCAGTTTACGGTCCTGGGCGGGAGAGGGGGGGAAAGAGACCCAGTACTTC
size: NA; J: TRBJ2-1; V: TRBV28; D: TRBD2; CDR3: CASSNLAGIEQFF; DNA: TGTGCCAGCAGTAACTTAGCGGGTATTGAGCAGTTCTTC
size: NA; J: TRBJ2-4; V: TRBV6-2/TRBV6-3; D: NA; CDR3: CASSYSKRTVLAKNIQYF; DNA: TGTGCCAGCAGTTACTCGAAAAGAACGGTACTAGCCAAAAACATTCAGTACTTC
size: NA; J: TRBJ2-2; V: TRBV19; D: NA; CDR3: CASRGHRNTGELFF; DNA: TGTGCCAGTAGGGGACACAGGAACACCGGGGAGCTGTTTTTT
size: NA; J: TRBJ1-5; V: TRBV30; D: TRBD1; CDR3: CAWRARDRGRVGNQPQHF; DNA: TGTGCCTGGAGGGCCCGGGACAGGGGGCGCGTGGGCAATCAGCCCCAGCATTTT
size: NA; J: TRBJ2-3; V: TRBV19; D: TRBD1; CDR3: CASSSGTGGTDTQYF; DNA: TGTGCCAGTAGCTCCGGGACAGGTGGCACAGATACGCAGTATTTT
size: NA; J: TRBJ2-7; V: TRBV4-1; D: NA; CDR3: CASSQDPQLISGEQYF; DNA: TGCGCCAGCAGCCAAGATCCCCAGCTAATAAGCGGCGAGCAGTACTTC